Shown below are 14 T cell receptor beta chains from a single sample sequenced in a study of CD8+ T cells in alopecia areata. Sequencing templates came from extracted RNA that was reverse transcribed into cDNA. Using immunoSEQ multiplex PCR, the repertoire was profiled, and TCRdb retains in-frame clones only, with some absent. Of 150,000 to 200,000 clones in the sample, approximately 49% were seen once. Treatment given: oral pan-JAK inhibitor, 5-10 mg twice daily. The material was CD8+ T cells sorted from blood, obtained at roughly week 53, from a patient treated with tofacitinib. Every receptor here comes from a human donor with alopecia areata.

The chain combines TRBV27 with TRBJ1-2, with D maybe TRBD1 (6 bases). Trimming pared 5 bases from V and 0 bases from J, leaving 22 bases between. Germline V lookup: CDR1 MNHEY, CDR2 SMNVEV (reference sequence). The CDR3 is 18 amino acids. The CDR3 protein is CASSPSVGGGRSNYGYTF. The DNA for the CDR3 is TGTGCCAGCAGTCCCTCTGTAGGTGGGGGCAGATCTAACTATGGCTACACCTTC.

J is TRBJ2-7 and V is TRBV4-1; no clear D. The CDR3 has 13 amino acids. V was shortened by 4 bases and J by 2 bases, with 9 bases between the two germline ends. Germline V CDR1 and CDR2: MGHRA, YSYEKL. For the CDR3, the DNA is TGCGCCAGCAGCCCCGAGGAGACCTACGAGCAGTACTTC. Residues: CASSPEETYEQYF.

The chain employs TRBV5-1 and TRBJ1-1; D is undetermined. The germline gives CDR1 SGHRS, CDR2 YFSETQ. V shed 5 bases and J shed 6 bases, with 11 bases lying between them. The CDR3 contains 12 residues. In DNA, the CDR3 is TGCGCCAGCAGTCAGACTGGGCCTGAAGCTTTCTTT. This sequence encodes CASSQTGPEAFF. The full variable domain, its missing parts supplied by reference TRBV5-1 and TRBJ1-1, is KAGVTQTPRYLIKTRGQQVTLSCSPISGHRSVSWYQQTPGQGLQFLFEYFSETQRNKGNFPGRFSGRQFSNSRSEMNVSTLELGDSALYLCASSQTGPEAFFGQGTRLTVV.

The chain combines TRBV4-3 with TRBJ2-7; perhaps TRBD2 as D (5 bases). V lost 3 bases and J lost 4, with 16 bases in between. The germline CDR1 and CDR2 sequences are LGHNA and YSLEER. The CDR3 loop spans 15 amino acids. The CDR3 loop is CASSQDSRQGYEQYF. The CDR3 bases are TGCGCCAGCAGCCAGGACTCGCGACAAGGATACGAGCAGTACTTC.

The genes are TRBV5-6 and TRBJ1-5; D is unresolved. Trimming pared 0 bases from V and 0 bases from J, leaving 7 bases between. Germline CDR1 SGHDT, CDR2 YYEEEE. The CDR3 runs 15 residues. CDR3 protein: CASSLGVISNQPQHF. As DNA, the CDR3 is TGTGCCAGCAGCTTGGGGGTGATTAGCAATCAGCCCCAGCATTTT.

This clone was seen at least ten times. The chain is built from TRBV9 and TRBJ2-1; D possibly matches TRBD1 or TRBD2 (6 bases each). V lost 2 bases and J 7 bases, leaving 13 bases between the germline ends. Germline CDR1 SGDLS, CDR2 YYNGEE. There are 14 residues in the CDR3. CDR3 amino acids: CASSVYTGRNEQFF. The CDR3 nucleotides read TGTGCCAGCAGCGTGTACACAGGGAGGAATGAGCAGTTCTTC.

The CDR3 spells CASSPSPSPNYGYTF. The CDR3 DNA follows: TGCGCCAGCAGCCCGAGCCCGAGCCCTAACTATGGCTACACCTTC. The chain employs TRBV4-1 and TRBJ1-2; D gene ambiguous. V was trimmed by 4 bases and J by 0 bases, leaving 12 bases between them. Germline loops: CDR1 MGHRA, CDR2 YSYEKL. This CDR3 has 15 amino acids.

This chain uses TRBV4-2 with TRBJ2-2; 8 bases fit TRBD2. The length of the CDR3 is 14 residues. Germline V gene data show CDR1 as LGHNA and CDR2 as YNFKEQ. The J segment lost 1 base and the V segment lost 8 bases, leaving 3 bases of the junction unmatched. The CDR3 DNA sequence: TGTGCCAGCTTAGCGGGGCTGAACACCGGGGAGCTGTTTTTT. Translation gives CASLAGLNTGELFF.

This clone was seen at least ten times. The chain uses TRBV2 and TRBJ2-3; 8 bases line up with TRBD2. The length of the CDR3 is 16 residues. Germline-derived CDR1 and CDR2 are SNHLY and FYNNEI. The junction had 16 bases not matched to a gene; V was cut back by 8 bases and J by 6 bases. In DNA form, the CDR3 reads TGTGCCAGCCAGACTCAACCGGGACTAGGGGTGGATACGCAGTATTTT. Translated: CASQTQPGLGVDTQYF.

The chain joins TRBV7-3 to TRBJ2-5; D not certain. CDR1 and CDR2 from the germline V gene are SGHTA and FQGTGA. There are 13 residues in the CDR3. V lost 8 bases and J 0 bases, leaving 10 bases between the germline ends. In nucleotides, the CDR3 is TGTGCCAGCTCTTATGGGTACCAAGAGACCCAGTACTTC. Its translation: CASSYGYQETQYF.

Only a few counts were recorded for this clone. The chain links TRBV29-1 to TRBJ1-1; 7 bases align to TRBD1. This CDR3 has 13 residues. V trimming: 6 bases; J trimming: 10 bases; junction bases outside the gene matches: 14. The germline gives CDR1 SQVTM, CDR2 ANQGSEA. For the CDR3, the DNA is TGCAGCGTCCTCCCCGACAGGGCGGCGGGAGCTTTCTTT. Protein product: CSVLPDRAAGAFF.

The table lists this clone with a few counts. This rearrangement joins TRBV7-9 to TRBJ1-2; 7 bases line up with TRBD1. With 5 bases clipped from V and 6 bases from J, the junction kept 9 bases outside the gene matches. The CDR3 totals 14 residues. CDR1 and CDR2 from the germline V gene are SEHNR and FQNEAQ (reference sequence). The CDR3 protein is CASSPSDRANGYTF. DNA of the CDR3: TGTGCCAGCAGCCCTTCCGACAGGGCGAATGGCTACACCTTC.

The chain couples TRBV2 to TRBJ1-2, with D possibly TRBD1 on 6 matching bases. The CDR3 spans 12 residues. CDR1 and CDR2 from the germline V gene are SNHLY and FYNNEI. The V gene lost 11 bases and the J gene lost 4 bases, with 14 bases spanning the gap. The CDR3 DNA follows: TGTGCCGATCGGACAGAGGTCTATGGCTACACCTTC. This gives the protein CADRTEVYGYTF.

This clone was found a few times. The J gene is TRBJ2-2, the V gene TRBV15, with unresolved D. This CDR3 comprises 14 residues. Germline V gives CDR1 LNHNV, CDR2 YYDKDF (reference sequence). Trimming removed 2 bases from V and 0 bases from J, with 4 bases in between. The CDR3 sequence is CATSRWANTGELFF. DNA for the CDR3: TGTGCCACCAGCAGATGGGCGAACACCGGGGAGCTGTTTTTT.